This TCR beta chain derives from a study of blood T cells in healthy people across ages. General study points: It was the long-lived donors that had more naive CD4+ cells and higher diversity than aged donors.

Together with a sample-barcoded 5' primer, a J-beta primer mix was included in a second PCR lasting about 7 to 12 cycles. All cDNA molecules were each tagged by a template-switch adaptor with 12 random nucleotides. MiXCR, run by TCRdb on the 5' RACE reads, gives a single entry per CDR3 protein. Altogether more than 1,400,000 distinct CDR3 sequences are present, approximately 42% being singletons, with the ten largest covering roughly 7.7%. This clonotype has more than one count but fewer than ten. Its antigen is not known. Trimming shortened V by 6 bases and J by 5 bases, and 15 bases separated the two germline ends. The germline V gene encodes CDR1 SQVTM and CDR2 ANQGSEA. CDR3 size: 13 residues.

Material for sequencing was blood. The sequence was collected from a woman between 18 and 29 years old in good health. The rearrangement joins TRBV29-1 to TRBJ2-3; D remains unclear. The chain's CDR3 is CSVPLEARDTQYF. The CDR3 DNA sequence: TGCAGCGTCCCCCTGGAAGCGAGAGATACGCAGTATTTT.